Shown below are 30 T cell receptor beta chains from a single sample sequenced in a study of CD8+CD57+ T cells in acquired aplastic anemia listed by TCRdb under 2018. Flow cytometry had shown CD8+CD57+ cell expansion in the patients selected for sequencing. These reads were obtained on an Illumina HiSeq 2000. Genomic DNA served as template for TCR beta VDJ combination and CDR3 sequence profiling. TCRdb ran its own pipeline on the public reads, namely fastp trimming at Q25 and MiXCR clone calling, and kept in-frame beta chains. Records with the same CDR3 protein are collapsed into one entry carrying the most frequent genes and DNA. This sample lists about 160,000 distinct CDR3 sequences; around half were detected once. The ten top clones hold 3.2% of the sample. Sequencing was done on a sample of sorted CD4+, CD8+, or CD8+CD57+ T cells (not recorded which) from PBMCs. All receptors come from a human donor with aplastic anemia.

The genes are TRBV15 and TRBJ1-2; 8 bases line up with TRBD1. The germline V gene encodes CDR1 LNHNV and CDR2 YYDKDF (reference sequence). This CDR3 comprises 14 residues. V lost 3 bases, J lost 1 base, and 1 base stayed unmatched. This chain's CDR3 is CATSRGQDNYGYTF. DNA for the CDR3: TGTGCCACCAGCAGGGGACAGGATAACTATGGCTACACCTTC.

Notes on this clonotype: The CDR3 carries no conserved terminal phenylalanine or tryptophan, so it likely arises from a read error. The CDR3: CASRPDGLNSPLHL. The CDR3 nucleotides read TGTGCCAGCAGGCCGGACGGGTTAAATTCACCCCTCCACTTG. The V gene is TRBV25-1, the J gene TRBJ1-6; unclear D gene. Per the germline V gene, CDR1 is MGHDK and CDR2 is SYGVNS. Trimming cost V 6 bases and J 7 bases, with 13 bases left between them. This CDR3 is 14 amino acids long.

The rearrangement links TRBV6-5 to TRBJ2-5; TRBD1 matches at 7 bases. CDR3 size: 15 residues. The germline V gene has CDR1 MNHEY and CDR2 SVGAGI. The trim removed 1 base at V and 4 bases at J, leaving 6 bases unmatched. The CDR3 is CASSYWTGKGETQYF. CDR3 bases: TGTGCCAGCAGTTACTGGACAGGAAAGGGAGAGACCCAGTACTTC.

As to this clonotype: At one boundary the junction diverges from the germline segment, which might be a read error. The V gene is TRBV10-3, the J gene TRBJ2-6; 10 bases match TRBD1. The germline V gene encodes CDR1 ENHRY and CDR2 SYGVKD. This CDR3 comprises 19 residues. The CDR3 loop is CASSYTGTGAPSGANVLTF. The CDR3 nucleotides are TGTGCCAGCAGTTATACCGGGACAGGGGCTCCCTCTGGGGCCAACGTCCTGACTTTC.

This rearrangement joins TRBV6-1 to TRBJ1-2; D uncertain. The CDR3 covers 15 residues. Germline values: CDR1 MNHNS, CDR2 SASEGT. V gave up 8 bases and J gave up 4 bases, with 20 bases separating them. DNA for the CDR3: TGTGCCAGCGAAGACGTCCGCTATGTCGGCTATGGCTACACCTTC. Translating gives CASEDVRYVGYGYTF.

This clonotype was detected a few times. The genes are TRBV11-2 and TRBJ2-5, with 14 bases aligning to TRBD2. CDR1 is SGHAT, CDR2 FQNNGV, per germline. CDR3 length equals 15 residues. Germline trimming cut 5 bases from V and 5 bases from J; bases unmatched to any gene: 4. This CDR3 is CASSRRLAGGETQYF. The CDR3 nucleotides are TGTGCCAGCAGCCGACGACTAGCGGGAGGGGAGACCCAGTACTTC.

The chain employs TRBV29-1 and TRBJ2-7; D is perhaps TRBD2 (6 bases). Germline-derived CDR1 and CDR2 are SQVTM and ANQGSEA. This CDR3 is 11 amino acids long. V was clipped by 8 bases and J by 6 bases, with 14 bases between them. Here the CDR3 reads CSCGGELEQYF. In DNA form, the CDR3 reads TGCAGCTGTGGCGGGGAGCTCGAGCAGTACTTC.

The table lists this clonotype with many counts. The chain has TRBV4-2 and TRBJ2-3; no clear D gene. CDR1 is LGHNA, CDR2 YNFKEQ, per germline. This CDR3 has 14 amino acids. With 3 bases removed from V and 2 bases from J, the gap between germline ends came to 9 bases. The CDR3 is CASSHSGTTDTQYF. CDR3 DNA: TGTGCCAGCAGCCATTCAGGCACCACAGATACGCAGTATTTT.

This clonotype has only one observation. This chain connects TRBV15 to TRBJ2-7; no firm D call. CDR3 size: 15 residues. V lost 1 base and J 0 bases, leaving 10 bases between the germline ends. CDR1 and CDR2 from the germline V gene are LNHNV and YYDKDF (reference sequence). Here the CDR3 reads CATSRGDVSSYEQYF. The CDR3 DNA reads TGTGCCACCAGCAGAGGAGACGTTAGCTCCTACGAGCAGTACTTC. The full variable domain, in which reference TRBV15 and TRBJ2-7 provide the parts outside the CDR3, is DAMVIQNPRYQVTQFGKPVTLSCSQTLNHNVMYWYQQKSSQAPKLLFHYYDKDFNNEADTPDNFQSRRPNTSFCFLDIRSPGLGDTAMYLCATSRGDVSSYEQYFGPGTRLTVT.

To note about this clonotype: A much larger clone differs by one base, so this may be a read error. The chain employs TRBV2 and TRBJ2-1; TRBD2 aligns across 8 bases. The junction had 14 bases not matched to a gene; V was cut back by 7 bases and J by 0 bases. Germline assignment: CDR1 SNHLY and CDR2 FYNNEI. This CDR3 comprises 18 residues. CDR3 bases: TGTGCCAGCACCCTCCCCCGGACTAGCCCGAGCTCCTACAATGAGCAGTTCTTC. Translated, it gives CASTLPRTSPSSYNEQFF.

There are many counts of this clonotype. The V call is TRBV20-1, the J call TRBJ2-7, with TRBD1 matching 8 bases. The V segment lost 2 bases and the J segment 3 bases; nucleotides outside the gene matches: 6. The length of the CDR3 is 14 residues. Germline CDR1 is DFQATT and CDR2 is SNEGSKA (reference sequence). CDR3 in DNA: TGCAGTGCTAGACTTGGACAGGGAGGCTACGAGCAGTACTTC. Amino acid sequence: CSARLGQGGYEQYF.

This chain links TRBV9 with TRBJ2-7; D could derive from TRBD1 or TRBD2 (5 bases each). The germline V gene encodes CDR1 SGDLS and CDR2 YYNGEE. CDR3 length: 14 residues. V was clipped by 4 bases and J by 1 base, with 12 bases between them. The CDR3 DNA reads TGTGCCAGCAGCTTAGGGACGAGATCCTACGAGCAGTACTTC. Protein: CASSLGTRSYEQYF.

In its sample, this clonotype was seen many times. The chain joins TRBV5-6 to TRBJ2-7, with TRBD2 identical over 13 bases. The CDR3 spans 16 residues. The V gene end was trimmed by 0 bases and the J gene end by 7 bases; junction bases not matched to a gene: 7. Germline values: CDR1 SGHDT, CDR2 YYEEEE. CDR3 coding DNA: TGTGCCAGCAGCTTGGGACTAGCGGGGGGCAACTGGGAGCAGTACTTC. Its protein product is CASSLGLAGGNWEQYF.

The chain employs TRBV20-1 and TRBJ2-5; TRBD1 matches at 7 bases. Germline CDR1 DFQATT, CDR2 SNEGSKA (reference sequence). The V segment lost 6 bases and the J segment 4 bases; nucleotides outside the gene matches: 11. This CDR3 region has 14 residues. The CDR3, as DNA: TGCAGTGCGACCACAGGGGCTCTCCGAGAGACCCAGTACTTC. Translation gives CSATTGALRETQYF.

CDR3 DNA sequence: TGTGCCAGTAGTATGCGACAGAGTATGAACACTGAAGCTTTCTTT. Residues: CASSMRQSMNTEAFF. The chain couples TRBV19 to TRBJ1-1; D may be TRBD1 (5 bases). V was cut by 3 bases and J by 0 bases, with 11 bases left in between. From germline, CDR1 is LNHDA and CDR2 SQIVND (reference sequence). The CDR3 runs 15 residues.

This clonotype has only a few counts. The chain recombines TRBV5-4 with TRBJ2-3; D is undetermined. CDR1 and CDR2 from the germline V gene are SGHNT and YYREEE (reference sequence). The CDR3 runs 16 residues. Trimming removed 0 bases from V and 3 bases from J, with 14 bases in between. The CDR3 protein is CASSLGELRTTDTQYF. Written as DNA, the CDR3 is TGTGCCAGCAGCTTGGGTGAGCTGCGGACGACAGATACGCAGTATTTT.

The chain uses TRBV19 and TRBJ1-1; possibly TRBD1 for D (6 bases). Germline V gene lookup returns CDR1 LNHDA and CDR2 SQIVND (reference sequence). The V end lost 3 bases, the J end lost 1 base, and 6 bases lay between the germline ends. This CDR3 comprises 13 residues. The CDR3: CASSIRGNTEAFF. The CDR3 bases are TGTGCCAGTAGTATCAGGGGGAACACTGAAGCTTTCTTT.

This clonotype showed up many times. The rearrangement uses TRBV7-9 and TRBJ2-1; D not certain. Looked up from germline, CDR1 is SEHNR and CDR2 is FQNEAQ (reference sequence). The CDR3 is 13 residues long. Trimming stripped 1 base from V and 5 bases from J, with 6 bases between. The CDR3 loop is CASSLGSNNEQFF. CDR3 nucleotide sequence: TGTGCCAGCAGCTTAGGGAGCAACAATGAGCAGTTCTTC.

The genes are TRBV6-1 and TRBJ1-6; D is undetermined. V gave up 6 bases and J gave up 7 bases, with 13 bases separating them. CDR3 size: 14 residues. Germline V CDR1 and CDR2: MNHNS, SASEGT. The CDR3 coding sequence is TGTGCCAGCAGGAAAGGGATGGGGAATTCACCCCTCCACTTT. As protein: CASRKGMGNSPLHF.

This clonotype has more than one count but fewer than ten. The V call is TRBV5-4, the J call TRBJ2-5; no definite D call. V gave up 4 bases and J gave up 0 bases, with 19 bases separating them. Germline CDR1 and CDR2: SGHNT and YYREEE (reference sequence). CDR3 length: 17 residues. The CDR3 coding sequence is TGTGCCAGCAGCCCCCAGGTGTCGCGGCAGTACCAAGAGACCCAGTACTTC. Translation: CASSPQVSRQYQETQYF.

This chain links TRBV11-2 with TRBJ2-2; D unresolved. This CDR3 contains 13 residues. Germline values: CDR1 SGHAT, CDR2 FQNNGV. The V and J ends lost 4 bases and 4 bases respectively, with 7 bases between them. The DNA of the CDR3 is TGTGCCAGCAGCTACGAATTCACCGGGGAGCTGTTTTTT. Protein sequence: CASSYEFTGELFF.

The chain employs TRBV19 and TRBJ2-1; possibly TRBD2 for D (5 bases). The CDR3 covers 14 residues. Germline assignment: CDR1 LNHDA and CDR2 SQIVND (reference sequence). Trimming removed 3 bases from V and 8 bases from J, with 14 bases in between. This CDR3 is CASSIRSASYEQFF. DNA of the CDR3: TGTGCCAGTAGTATTAGGTCGGCTAGCTATGAGCAGTTCTTC.

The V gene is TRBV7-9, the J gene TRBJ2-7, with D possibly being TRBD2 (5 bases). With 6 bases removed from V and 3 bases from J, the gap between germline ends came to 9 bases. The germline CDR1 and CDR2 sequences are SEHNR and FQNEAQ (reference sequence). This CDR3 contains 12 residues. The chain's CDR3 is CASSEGRYEQYF. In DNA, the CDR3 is TGTGCCAGCAGTGAGGGCCGCTACGAGCAGTACTTC.

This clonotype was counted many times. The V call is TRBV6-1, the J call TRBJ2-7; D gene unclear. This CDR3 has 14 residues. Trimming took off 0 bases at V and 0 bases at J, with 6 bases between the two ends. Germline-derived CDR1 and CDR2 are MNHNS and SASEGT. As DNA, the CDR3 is TGTGCCAGCAGTGAAGCAGGGTTCTCCTACGAGCAGTACGTC. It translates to CASSEAGFSYEQYV.

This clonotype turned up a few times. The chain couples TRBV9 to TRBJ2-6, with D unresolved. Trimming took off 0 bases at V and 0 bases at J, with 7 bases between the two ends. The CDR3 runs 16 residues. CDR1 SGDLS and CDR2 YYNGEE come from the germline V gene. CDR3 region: CASSVVGDSGANVLTF. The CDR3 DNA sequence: TGTGCCAGCAGCGTAGTTGGAGACTCTGGGGCCAACGTCCTGACTTTC.

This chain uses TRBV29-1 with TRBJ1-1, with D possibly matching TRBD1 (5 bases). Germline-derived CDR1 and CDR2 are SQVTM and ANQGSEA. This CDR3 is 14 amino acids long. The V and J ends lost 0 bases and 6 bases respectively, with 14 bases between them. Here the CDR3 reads CSVEDSGRGAEAFF. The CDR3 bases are TGCAGCGTTGAAGATTCGGGGCGCGGGGCTGAAGCTTTCTTT.

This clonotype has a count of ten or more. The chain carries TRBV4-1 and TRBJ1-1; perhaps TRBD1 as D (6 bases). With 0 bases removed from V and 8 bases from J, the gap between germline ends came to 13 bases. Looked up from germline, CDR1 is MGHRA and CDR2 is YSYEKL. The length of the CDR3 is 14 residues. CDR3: CASSQDHNRAEAFF. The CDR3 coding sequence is TGCGCCAGCAGCCAAGATCACAACAGGGCGGAAGCTTTCTTT.

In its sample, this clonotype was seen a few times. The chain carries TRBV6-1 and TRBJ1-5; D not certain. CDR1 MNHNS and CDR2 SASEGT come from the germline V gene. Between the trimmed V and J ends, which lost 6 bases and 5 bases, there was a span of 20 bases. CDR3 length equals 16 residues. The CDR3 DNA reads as TGTGCCAGCAGCTCAGTACCGGGAAGACTTCATCAGCCCCAGCATTTT. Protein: CASSSVPGRLHQPQHF.

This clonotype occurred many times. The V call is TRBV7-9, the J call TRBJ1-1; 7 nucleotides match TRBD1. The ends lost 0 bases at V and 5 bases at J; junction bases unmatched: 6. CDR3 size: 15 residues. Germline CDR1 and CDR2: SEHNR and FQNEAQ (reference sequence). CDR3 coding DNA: TGTGCCAGCAGCTTAGCGAAGGGGGCAGGGACTGAAGCTTTCTTT. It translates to CASSLAKGAGTEAFF.

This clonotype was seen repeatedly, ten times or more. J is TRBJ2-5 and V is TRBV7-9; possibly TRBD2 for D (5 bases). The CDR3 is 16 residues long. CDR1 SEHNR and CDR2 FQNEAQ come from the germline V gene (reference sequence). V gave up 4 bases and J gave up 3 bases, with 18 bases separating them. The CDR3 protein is CASSSPTLGVKETQYF. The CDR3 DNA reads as TGTGCCAGCAGCTCCCCCACCCTCGGGGTCAAAGAGACCCAGTACTTC.